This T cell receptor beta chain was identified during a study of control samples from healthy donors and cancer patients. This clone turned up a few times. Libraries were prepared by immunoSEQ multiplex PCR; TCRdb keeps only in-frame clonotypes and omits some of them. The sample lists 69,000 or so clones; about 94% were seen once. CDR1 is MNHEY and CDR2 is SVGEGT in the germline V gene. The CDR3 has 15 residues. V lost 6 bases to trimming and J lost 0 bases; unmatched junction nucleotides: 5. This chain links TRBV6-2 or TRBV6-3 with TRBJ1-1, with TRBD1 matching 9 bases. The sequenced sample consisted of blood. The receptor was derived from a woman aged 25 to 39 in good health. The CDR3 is CASSPGQGMNTEAFF. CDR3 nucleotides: TGTGCCAGCAGCCCGGGACAGGGCATGAACACTGAAGCTTTCTTT.